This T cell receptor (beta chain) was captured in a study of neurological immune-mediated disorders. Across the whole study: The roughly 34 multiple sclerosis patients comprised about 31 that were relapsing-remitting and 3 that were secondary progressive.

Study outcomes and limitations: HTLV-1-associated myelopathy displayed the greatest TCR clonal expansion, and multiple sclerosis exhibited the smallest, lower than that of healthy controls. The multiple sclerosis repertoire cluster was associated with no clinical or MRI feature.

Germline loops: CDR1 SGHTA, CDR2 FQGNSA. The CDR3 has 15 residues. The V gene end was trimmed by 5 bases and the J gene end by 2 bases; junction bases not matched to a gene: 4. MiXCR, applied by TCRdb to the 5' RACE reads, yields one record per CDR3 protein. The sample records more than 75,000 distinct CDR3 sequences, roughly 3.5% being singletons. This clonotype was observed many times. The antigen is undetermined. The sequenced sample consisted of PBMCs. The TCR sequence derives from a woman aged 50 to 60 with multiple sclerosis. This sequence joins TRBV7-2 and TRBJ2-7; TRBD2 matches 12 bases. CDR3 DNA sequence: TGTGCCAGCAGCCTGACTAGCGGGGGCCCCTACGAGCAGTACTTC. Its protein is CASSLTSGGPYEQYF.